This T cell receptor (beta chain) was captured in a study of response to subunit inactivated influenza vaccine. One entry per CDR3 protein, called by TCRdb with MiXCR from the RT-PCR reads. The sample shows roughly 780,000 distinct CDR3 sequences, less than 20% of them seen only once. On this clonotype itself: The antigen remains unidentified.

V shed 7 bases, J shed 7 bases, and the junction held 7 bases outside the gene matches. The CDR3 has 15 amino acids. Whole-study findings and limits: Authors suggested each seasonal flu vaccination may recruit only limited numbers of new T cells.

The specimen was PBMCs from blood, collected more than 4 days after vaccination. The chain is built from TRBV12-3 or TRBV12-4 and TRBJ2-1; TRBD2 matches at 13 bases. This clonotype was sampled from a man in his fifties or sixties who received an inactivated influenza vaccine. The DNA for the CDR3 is TGTGCCAGCACCCAACTAGCGGGGGGGGGTAATGAGCAGTTCTTC. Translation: CASTQLAGGGNEQFF.